Below, one T cell receptor (beta chain) is given with its context. These data belong to a study of OX40 agonist ivuxolimab in advanced cancers. The assay was immunoSEQ multiplex PCR, and TCRdb's table has in-frame clones only and misses some. Seen here are about 79,000 clones, under 85% observed once, and the top ten hold about 4%. With 3 bases removed from V and 1 base from J, the gap between germline ends came to 11 bases. Germline lookup yields CDR1 SGHVS and CDR2 FNYEAQ. This CDR3 is 15 amino acids long. This receptor was taken from an adult with an advanced solid tumor such as melanoma, head and neck, liver or kidney cancer. J is TRBJ2-3 and V is TRBV7-6; possibly TRBD1 for D (6 bases). This sample comprised CD4+ or CD8+ T cells sorted from blood, obtained in a trial of the OX40 agonist ivuxolimab. The chain's CDR3 is CASSLGAERTDTQYF. In DNA, the CDR3 is TGTGCCAGCAGCTTGGGGGCGGAGCGCACAGATACGCAGTATTTT.